The clone carrying this T cell receptor (beta chain) was counted a single time. Its specificity is unknown. The assay was immunoSEQ multiplex PCR, and TCRdb's table has in-frame clones only and misses some. The sample shows 30,000 to 40,000 clones, around 80% of them seen only once. Time point noted: week 35, safety follow-up. Doses of 300 ug of mutant IDH1 20-mer peptide were given with topical imiquimod. The source of the sample is a study of a mutant IDH1 vaccine in newly diagnosed glioma. This CDR3 spans 11 amino acids. V was trimmed by 4 bases and J by 10 bases, leaving 8 bases between them. The germline V gene has CDR1 PRHDT and CDR2 FYEKMQ (reference sequence). Study outcomes and limitations: Vaccine-induced immune responses occurred in approximately 93% of patients.

The rearrangement joins TRBV13 to TRBJ2-1; D is possibly TRBD1 (6 bases). The receptor was isolated from a man aged 35 to 55 with glioma. Some clones in this sample may be carry-over from other donors' samples. The source was PBMCs, collected from a glioma patient whose treatment included an IDH1 peptide vaccine. The CDR3 sequence: CASSSQGEQFF. As DNA, the CDR3 is TGTGCCAGCAGCTCCCAGGGGGAGCAGTTCTTC.